These T cell receptor beta chains were read from a single sample in a study of cytomegalovirus exposure and HLA in healthy donors. This table comes from immunoSEQ multiplex PCR, and its TCRdb copy is limited to in-frame clones, with some not included. The sample gives about 170,000 clones, 75% to 90% of which show up once; 1% is in the top ten. The specimen was PBMCs. The receptors shown here come from a boy aged 2 to 10 in good health and CMV-seronegative. Both conserved end residues are part of each CDR3. The D gene is left open where the match is weak. For some rows the clone size is stated as once, few or many, or as a class when expanded; others skip it.

cdr3_nt,cdr3_aa,d_call,j_call,v_call,cdr3_length,clone_size
TGTGCCTGGAGTGTACTGGGTCAGGGGGCTGGTGGCTACACCTTC,CAWSVLGQGAGGYTF,TRBD1,TRBJ1-2,TRBV30,15,.
TGTGCCACCAGCAGAGATAGGGGGTTGGAGCCCCAGCATTTT,CATSRDRGLEPQHF,.,TRBJ1-5,TRBV15,14,.
TGTGCCACAGTGACTAGCGGGAGCCCCGGGGAGCTGTTTTTT,CATVTSGSPGELFF,TRBD2,TRBJ2-2,TRBV19,14,.
TGTGCCAGCAGCTTTTGGCGGTACACAGATACGCAGTATTTT,CASSFWRYTDTQYF,.,TRBJ2-3,TRBV5-4,14,.
TGCGCCAGCAGTGAGGAGGGAACAGATACGCAGTATTTT,CASSEEGTDTQYF,.,TRBJ2-3,TRBV10-1,13,.
TGTGCCAGCAGCTTGACGGGGAACACTAATGAAAAACTGTTTTTT,CASSLTGNTNEKLFF,.,TRBJ1-4,TRBV5-5,15,.
TGTGCCAGCAGCCAAGAAAAGGCTAGCGGGGGCTTGGATGAGCAGTTCTTC,CASSQEKASGGLDEQFF,TRBD2,TRBJ2-1,TRBV4-2,17,.
TGTGCCAGCAGTTTGGGGAGATCAAATACGCAGTATTTT,CASSLGRSNTQYF,.,TRBJ2-3,TRBV27,13,.
TGTGCCAGCAGTGAAGGGGAGGGTTCAGCTTTCTTT,CASSEGEGSAFF,.,TRBJ1-1,TRBV6-1,12,.
TGTGCCAGCAGCTTGGTTGCGGGAGGCTACGAGCAGTACTTC,CASSLVAGGYEQYF,TRBD2,TRBJ2-7,TRBV5-6,14,.
TGTGCCACGAGGACAGGAGGCGAAACTGAAGCTTTCTTT,CATRTGGETEAFF,TRBD1,TRBJ1-1,TRBV19,13,.
TGTGCCAGCAGTGAGTCAGGGTGGAACCAGCCCCAGCATTTT,CASSESGWNQPQHF,.,TRBJ1-5,TRBV6-5,14,few
TGTGCCAGCAGAACAGCCGGTCAAAACATTCAGTACTTC,CASRTAGQNIQYF,.,TRBJ2-4,TRBV27,13,once
TGCGCCAGCAGCTTGGATCAGGGGGTCAATGAGCAGTTCTTC,CASSLDQGVNEQFF,TRBD1,TRBJ2-1,TRBV5-1,14,.
TGTGCCAGCAGTTACTCGGGGGGTAGAGAGACCCAGTACTTC,CASSYSGGRETQYF,.,TRBJ2-5,TRBV6-5,14,.
TGTGCCAGCAGAGATACAGGGCATGGCTACACCTTC,CASRDTGHGYTF,.,TRBJ1-2,TRBV28,12,.
TGTGCCAGCTCACCGGGGACAGCCGTTTCCTACGAGCAGTACTTC,CASSPGTAVSYEQYF,TRBD1,TRBJ2-7,TRBV18,15,.
TGTGCCATCAGGACAGGTGCTGCGAACACTGAAGCTTTCTTT,CAIRTGAANTEAFF,.,TRBJ1-1,TRBV10-3,14,.
TGCGCCAGCAGCCAAGTTTCAGCGGCAGGGAGGACTGAAGCTTTCTTT,CASSQVSAAGRTEAFF,.,TRBJ1-1,TRBV4-1,16,few
TGTGCCAGCTCACCAAGGATGGCTAGCGGGGGGAACACCGGGGAGCTGTTTTTT,CASSPRMASGGNTGELFF,TRBD2,TRBJ2-2,TRBV18,18,.
TGTGCCAGCAGCTTAGCGGGGGCCGGGGAGCTGTTTTTT,CASSLAGAGELFF,.,TRBJ2-2,TRBV11-3,13,.
TGTGCCACCAAGCCGGAGGACGGCTATGGCTACACCTTC,CATKPEDGYGYTF,.,TRBJ1-2,TRBV10-3,13,.
TGTGCCAGTAGTATCCTAAACTATGGCTACACCTTC,CASSILNYGYTF,.,TRBJ1-2,TRBV19,12,.
TGTGCCAGCAGTGACATCGAGGACAGCAAGCACTTCTATGGCTACACCTTC,CASSDIEDSKHFYGYTF,.,TRBJ1-2,TRBV6-4,17,.
TGTTCCAGCAGCACACCGGGACTAGCGTCAACCCACACCTACTACGAGCAGTACTTC,CSSSTPGLASTHTYYEQYF,TRBD2,TRBJ2-7,TRBV7-9,19,once
TGTGCCAGCAGTATTAGCGGACTTTACGAGCAGTACTTC,CASSISGLYEQYF,.,TRBJ2-7,TRBV28,13,.
TGTGCCAGCAGTAAACAGGGAGCGTCAGGTGAGCAGTTCTTC,CASSKQGASGEQFF,.,TRBJ2-1,TRBV28,14,few
TGTGCCAGCAGCGCACCGGGACTAGCGGGAAGGGGGCACAATGAGCAGTTCTTC,CASSAPGLAGRGHNEQFF,TRBD2,TRBJ2-1,TRBV9,18,.
TGTGCCAGCAGCTTTTCTGGGCTTGGCAATCAGCCCCAGCATTTT,CASSFSGLGNQPQHF,.,TRBJ1-5,TRBV7-9,15,.
TGTGCCAGCAGTTTTCAGGGCCCAGATACGCAGTATTTT,CASSFQGPDTQYF,.,TRBJ2-3,TRBV28,13,.
TGTGCCAGCAGTTTAAGGGCAGGATGGGGACAATCGTCCCAAGAGACCCAGTACTTC,CASSLRAGWGQSSQETQYF,.,TRBJ2-5,TRBV28,19,.
TGTGCCAGCAGCGAACTCGGACAGGGCGGAGACACCATATATTTT,CASSELGQGGDTIYF,TRBD1,TRBJ1-3,TRBV6-5,15,once
TGTGCCAGCAGCTACAGGGCCAGGCCGGGCGTGCAGTACTTC,CASSYRARPGVQYF,.,TRBJ2-7,TRBV7-2,14,.
TGCAGCGGGGACAGGGGCACTGAAGCTTTCTTT,CSGDRGTEAFF,TRBD1,TRBJ1-1,TRBV20-1,11,.
TGTGCCAGCAGCTTAGATCCCGGGACAGGGTCACATACGCAGTATTTT,CASSLDPGTGSHTQYF,TRBD1,TRBJ2-3,TRBV11-2,16,once
TGCAGCGTTGAAGGTACAGGGACAGTTTCCTACGAGCAGTACTTC,CSVEGTGTVSYEQYF,TRBD1,TRBJ2-7,TRBV29-1,15,.
TGTGCCAGCAGTGGGGCTAGCGGGAGAACGAATGAGCAGTTCTTC,CASSGASGRTNEQFF,TRBD2,TRBJ2-1,TRBV2,15,.
TGTGCCAGCCAAAGGAATGGAGACATTCAGTACTTC,CASQRNGDIQYF,.,TRBJ2-4,TRBV2,12,.
TGTGCCAGCAGCGGGTGGCAGGGCGACACTGAAGCTTTCTTT,CASSGWQGDTEAFF,.,TRBJ1-1,TRBV5-4,14,.
TGTGCCAGCAGTTTCTCCACCGGGGAGCTGTTTTTT,CASSFSTGELFF,.,TRBJ2-2,TRBV27,12,.
TGTGCCAGCAGCGGACTAGCGGGAGGGCCCGGGGAGCTGTTTTTT,CASSGLAGGPGELFF,TRBD2,TRBJ2-2,TRBV9,15,.
TGTGCCAGCAGTAACCCGCGGGGGGGGAATGAGCAGTTCTTC,CASSNPRGGNEQFF,TRBD2,TRBJ2-1,TRBV6-5,14,.